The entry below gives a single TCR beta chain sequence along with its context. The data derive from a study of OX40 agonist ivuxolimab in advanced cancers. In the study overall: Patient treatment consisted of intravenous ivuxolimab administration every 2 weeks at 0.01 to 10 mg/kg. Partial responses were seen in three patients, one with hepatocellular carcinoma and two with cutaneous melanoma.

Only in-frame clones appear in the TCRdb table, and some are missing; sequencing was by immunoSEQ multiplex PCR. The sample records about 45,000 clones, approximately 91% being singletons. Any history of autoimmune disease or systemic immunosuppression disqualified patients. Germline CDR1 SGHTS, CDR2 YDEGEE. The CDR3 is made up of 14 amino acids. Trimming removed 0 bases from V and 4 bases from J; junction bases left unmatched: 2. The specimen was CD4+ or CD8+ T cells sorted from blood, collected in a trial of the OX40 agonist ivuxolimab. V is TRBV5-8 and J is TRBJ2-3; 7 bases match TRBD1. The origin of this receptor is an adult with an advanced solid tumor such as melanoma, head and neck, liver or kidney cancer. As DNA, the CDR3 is TGTGCCAGCAGCTTGGGACAGGGATCAGATACGCAGTATTTT. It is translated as CASSLGQGSDTQYF.